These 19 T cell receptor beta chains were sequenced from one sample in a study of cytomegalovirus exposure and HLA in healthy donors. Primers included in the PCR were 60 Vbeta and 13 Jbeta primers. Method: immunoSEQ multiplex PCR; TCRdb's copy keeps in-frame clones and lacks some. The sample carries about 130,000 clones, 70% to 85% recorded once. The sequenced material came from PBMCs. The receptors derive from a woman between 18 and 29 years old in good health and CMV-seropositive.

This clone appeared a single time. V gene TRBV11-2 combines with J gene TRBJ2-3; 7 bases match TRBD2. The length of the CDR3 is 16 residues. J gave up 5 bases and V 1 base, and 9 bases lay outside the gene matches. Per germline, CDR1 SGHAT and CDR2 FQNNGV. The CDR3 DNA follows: TGTGCCAGCAGCTTAGGAGGGACTACCTCCGGAGATACGCAGTATTTT. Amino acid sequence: CASSLGGTTSGDTQYF.

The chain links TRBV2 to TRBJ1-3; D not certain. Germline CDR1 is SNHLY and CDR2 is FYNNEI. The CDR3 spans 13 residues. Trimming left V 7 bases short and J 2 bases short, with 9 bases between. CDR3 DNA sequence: TGTGCCAGCACAAGCGGGGCTGGAAACACCATATATTTT. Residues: CASTSGAGNTIYF.

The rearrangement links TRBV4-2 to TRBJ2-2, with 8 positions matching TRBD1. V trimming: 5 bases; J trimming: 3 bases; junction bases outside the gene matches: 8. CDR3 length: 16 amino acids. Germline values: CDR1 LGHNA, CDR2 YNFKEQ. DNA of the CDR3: TGTGCCAGCAGCAACGACAGGGGTCGTTACACCGGGGAGCTGTTTTTT. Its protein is CASSNDRGRYTGELFF.

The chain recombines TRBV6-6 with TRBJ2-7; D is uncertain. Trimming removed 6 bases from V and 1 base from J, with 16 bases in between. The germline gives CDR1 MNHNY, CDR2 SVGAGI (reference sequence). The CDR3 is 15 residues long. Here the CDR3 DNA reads TGTGCCAGCAGAAGGAACAGCTATAGTTCCTACGAGCAGTACTTC. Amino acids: CASRRNSYSSYEQYF.

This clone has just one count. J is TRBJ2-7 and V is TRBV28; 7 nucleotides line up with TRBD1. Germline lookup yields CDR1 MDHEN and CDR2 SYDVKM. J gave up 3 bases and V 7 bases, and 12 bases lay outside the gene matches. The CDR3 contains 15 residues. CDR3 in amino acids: CASKEVGTALYEQYF. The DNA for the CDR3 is TGTGCCAGCAAGGAGGTCGGGACAGCCCTCTACGAGCAGTACTTC.

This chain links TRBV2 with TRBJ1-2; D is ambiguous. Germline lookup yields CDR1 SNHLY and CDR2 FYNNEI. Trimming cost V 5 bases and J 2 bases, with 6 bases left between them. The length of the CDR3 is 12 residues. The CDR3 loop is CASSLKNYGYTF. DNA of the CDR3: TGTGCCAGCAGTTTAAAAAACTATGGCTACACCTTC.

CDR3: CASSIPADTQYF. The CDR3, as DNA: TGTGCCAGCAGTATCCCGGCAGATACGCAGTATTTT. The chain combines TRBV6-1 with TRBJ2-3; D unresolved. The germline V gene encodes CDR1 MNHNS and CDR2 SASEGT. The V gene lost 5 bases and the J gene lost 4 bases, with 7 bases spanning the gap. The CDR3 has 12 residues.

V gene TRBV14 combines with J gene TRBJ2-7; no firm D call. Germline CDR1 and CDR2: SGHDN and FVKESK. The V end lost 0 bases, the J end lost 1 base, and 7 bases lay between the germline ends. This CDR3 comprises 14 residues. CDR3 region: CASSQEPESYEQYF. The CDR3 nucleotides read TGTGCCAGCAGCCAAGAACCGGAGTCCTACGAGCAGTACTTC.

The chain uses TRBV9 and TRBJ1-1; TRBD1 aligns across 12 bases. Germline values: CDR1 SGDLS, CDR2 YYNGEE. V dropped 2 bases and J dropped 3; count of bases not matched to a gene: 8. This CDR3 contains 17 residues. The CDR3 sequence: CASSVWDRGPKDTEAFF. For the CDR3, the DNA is TGTGCCAGCAGCGTCTGGGACAGGGGGCCCAAGGACACTGAAGCTTTCTTT.

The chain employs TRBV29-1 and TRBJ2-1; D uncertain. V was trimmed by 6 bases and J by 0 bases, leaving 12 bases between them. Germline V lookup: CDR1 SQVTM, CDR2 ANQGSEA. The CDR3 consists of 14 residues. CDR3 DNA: TGCAGCGTGACCGGAGTTAGCTCCTACAATGAGCAGTTCTTC. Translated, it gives CSVTGVSSYNEQFF.

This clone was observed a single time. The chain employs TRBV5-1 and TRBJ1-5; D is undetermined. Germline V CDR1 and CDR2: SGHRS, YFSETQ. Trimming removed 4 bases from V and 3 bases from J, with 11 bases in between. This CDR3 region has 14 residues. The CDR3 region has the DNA TGCGCCAGCAGCCCCCTGGGAGTCAATCAGCCCCAGCATTTT. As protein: CASSPLGVNQPQHF.

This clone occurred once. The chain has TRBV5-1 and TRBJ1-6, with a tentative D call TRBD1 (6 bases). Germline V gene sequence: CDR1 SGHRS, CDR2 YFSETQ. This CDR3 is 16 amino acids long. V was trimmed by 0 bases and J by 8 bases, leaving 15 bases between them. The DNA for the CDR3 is TGCGCCAGCAGCTTGGGGGCCGGGGGGCGGGATTCACCCCTCCACTTT. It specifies CASSLGAGGRDSPLHF.

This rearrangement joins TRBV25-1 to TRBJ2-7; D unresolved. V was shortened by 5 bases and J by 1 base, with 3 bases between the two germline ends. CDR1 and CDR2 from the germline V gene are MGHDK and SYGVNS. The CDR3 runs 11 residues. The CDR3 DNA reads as TGTGCCAGCAGTCTTTCCTACGAGCAGTACTTC. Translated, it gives CASSLSYEQYF.

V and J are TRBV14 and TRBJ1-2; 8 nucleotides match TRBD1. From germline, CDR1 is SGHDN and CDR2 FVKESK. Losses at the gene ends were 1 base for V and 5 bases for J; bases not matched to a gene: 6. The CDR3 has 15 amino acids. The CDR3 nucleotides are TGTGCCAGCAGCCAAGTGATGGACAGGGTATATGGCTACACCTTC. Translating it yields CASSQVMDRVYGYTF.

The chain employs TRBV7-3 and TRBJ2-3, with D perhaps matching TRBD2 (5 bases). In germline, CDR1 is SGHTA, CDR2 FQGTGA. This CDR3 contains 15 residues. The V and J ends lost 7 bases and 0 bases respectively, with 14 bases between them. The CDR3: CASTLAGRSTDTQYF. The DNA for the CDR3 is TGTGCCAGCACCCTAGCCGGTCGAAGCACAGATACGCAGTATTTT. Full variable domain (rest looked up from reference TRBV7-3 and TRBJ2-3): GAGVSQTPSNKVTEKGKYVELRCDPISGHTALYWYRQSLGQGPEFLIYFQGTGAADDSGLPNDRFFAVRPEGSVSTLKIQRTERGDSAVYLCASTLAGRSTDTQYFGPGTRLTVL.

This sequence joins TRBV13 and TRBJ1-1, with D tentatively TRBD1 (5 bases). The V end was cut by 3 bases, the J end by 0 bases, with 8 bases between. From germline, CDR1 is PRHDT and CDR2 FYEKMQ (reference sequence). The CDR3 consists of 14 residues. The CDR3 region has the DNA TGTGCCAGCAGCTTTGAACAGGTGAACACTGAAGCTTTCTTT. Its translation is CASSFEQVNTEAFF.

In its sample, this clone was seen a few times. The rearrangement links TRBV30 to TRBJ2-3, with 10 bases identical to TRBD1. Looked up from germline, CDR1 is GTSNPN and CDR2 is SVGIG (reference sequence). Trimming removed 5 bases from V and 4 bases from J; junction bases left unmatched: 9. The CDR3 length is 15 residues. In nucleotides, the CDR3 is TGTGCCTGGGGAGACAGGGGGCCAAAGGCAGATACGCAGTATTTT. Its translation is CAWGDRGPKADTQYF.

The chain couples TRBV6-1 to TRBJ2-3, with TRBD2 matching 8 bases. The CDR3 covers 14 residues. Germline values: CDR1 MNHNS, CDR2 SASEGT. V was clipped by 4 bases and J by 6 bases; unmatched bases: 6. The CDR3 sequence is CASSGVAGLDTQYF. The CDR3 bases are TGTGCCAGCAGTGGAGTAGCGGGGTTGGATACGCAGTATTTT.

The CDR3 DNA is TGTGCCAGCAGTTACGCAGCGAACACCGGGGAGCTGTTTTTT. The encoded protein is CASSYAANTGELFF. V and J are TRBV6-5 and TRBJ2-2; D remains unclear. Germline CDR1 reads MNHEY; CDR2 reads SVGAGI. This CDR3 is 14 amino acids long. The V gene lost 2 bases and the J gene lost 0 bases, with 4 bases spanning the gap.